This entry lists 9 T cell receptor beta chains sequenced from one sample in a study of cytomegalovirus exposure and HLA in healthy donors. A multiplex PCR was run with 60 Vbeta primers and 13 Jbeta primers. TCRdb's copy holds only in-frame clones and misses some; the assay was immunoSEQ multiplex PCR. There are approximately 170,000 clones in the sample, with roughly 0.83% held by the top ten. Sequencing was carried out using PBMCs. The receptor source for this set is a woman under 30 in good health and CMV-seropositive.

This chain connects TRBV27 to TRBJ1-2, with 7 bases that match TRBD1. CDR1 and CDR2 (germline): MNHEY, SMNVEV (reference sequence). V shed 1 base and J 2 bases; nucleotides not matched to a gene: 7. The CDR3 extends over 16 amino acids. CDR3 sequence: CASSLYAGQINYGYTF. CDR3 in DNA: TGTGCCAGCAGTTTATACGCGGGACAGATCAACTATGGCTACACCTTC.

This CDR3 reads CSAPVLDTQYF. For the CDR3, the DNA is TGCAGTGCCCCGGTACTAGATACGCAGTATTTT. The V and J genes are TRBV20-1 and TRBJ2-3; D is unclear. The germline gives CDR1 DFQATT, CDR2 SNEGSKA (reference sequence). This CDR3 is 11 amino acids long. Trimming stripped 6 bases from V and 5 bases from J, with 9 bases between.

V usage is TRBV30 and J usage is TRBJ1-2, with D possibly TRBD1 on 5 matching bases. With 0 bases removed from V and 3 bases from J, the gap between germline ends came to 23 bases. The CDR3 has 18 residues. Germline V gene lookup returns CDR1 GTSNPN and CDR2 SVGIG (reference sequence). The CDR3 here is CAWSVKYVRDFLYYGYTF. The CDR3 nucleotides read TGTGCCTGGAGTGTAAAATACGTAAGGGACTTTTTGTACTATGGCTACACCTTC. The variable domain in full, completed from reference TRBV30 and TRBJ1-2, reads SQTIHQWPATLVQPVGSPLSLECTVEGTSNPNLYWYRQAAGRGLQLLFYSVGIGQISSEVPQNLSASRPQDRQFILSSKKLLLSDSGFYLCAWSVKYVRDFLYYGYTFGSGTRLTVV.

The chain combines TRBV6-6 with TRBJ1-2, with 11 bases that match TRBD1. The CDR3 contains 14 residues. From germline, CDR1 is MNHNY and CDR2 SVGAGI (reference sequence). V was clipped by 4 bases and J by 4 bases; unmatched bases: 2. CDR3 nucleotide sequence: TGTGCCAGCAGTTCGGGACAGGGGGTCTATGGCTACACCTTC. Translating gives CASSSGQGVYGYTF.

The rearrangement joins TRBV4-1 to TRBJ2-3; 12 nucleotides match TRBD2. V was clipped by 4 bases and J by 0 bases; unmatched bases: 11. The length of the CDR3 is 19 residues. Per germline, CDR1 MGHRA and CDR2 YSYEKL. The CDR3 DNA reads TGCGCCAGCAGCCCGAGGGTGGCTAGCGGGAGGGCTAGCACAGATACGCAGTATTTT. Encoded protein: CASSPRVASGRASTDTQYF.

The chain carries TRBV10-3 and TRBJ2-7, with 9 positions matching TRBD2. After removal of 6 bases from V and 3 bases from J, the junction contained 3 bases not matched to a gene. This CDR3 is built from 13 residues. The germline CDR1 and CDR2 sequences are ENHRY and SYGVKD. The CDR3 bases are TGTGCCATCAGGACTAGCGGAAACTACGAGCAGTACTTC. Translation: CAIRTSGNYEQYF.

The gene calls are TRBV11-3 and TRBJ1-3; D unresolved. This CDR3 is 13 amino acids long. Germline values: CDR1 SGHNT, CDR2 YENEEA. The germline V and J ends were trimmed by 6 bases and 0 bases, with 6 bases remaining between them. CDR3 DNA sequence: TGTGCCAGCAGACCTAGCTCTGGAAACACCATATATTTT. Its translation is CASRPSSGNTIYF.

The rearrangement joins TRBV30 to TRBJ1-3; tentative D call: TRBD1 (5 bases). The germline CDR1 and CDR2 sequences are GTSNPN and SVGIG (reference sequence). Trimming removed 2 bases at V and 4 bases at J, with 12 bases between. The CDR3 consists of 14 residues. DNA of the CDR3: TGTGCCTGGAGTCGTGGGGCATCGGGAAACACCATATATTTT. Translated, it gives CAWSRGASGNTIYF.

This chain connects TRBV19 to TRBJ1-5; TRBD1 is a possible D gene (6 bases). Germline CDR1 and CDR2: LNHDA and SQIVND (reference sequence). The CDR3 consists of 17 residues. The ends were cut back, 3 bases at V and 0 bases at J, with 15 bases in the middle. CDR3 bases: TGTGCCAGTAGTATTCGGGACATAGCTTATAGCAATCAGCCCCAGCATTTT. Protein: CASSIRDIAYSNQPQHF.